This TCR beta chain was recorded in a study of blood T cell repertoires in COVID-19. The CDR3 spans 15 residues. Trimming cost V 4 bases and J 3 bases, with 16 bases left between them. Germline V gene data show CDR1 as SEHNR and CDR2 as FQNEAQ (reference sequence). TCRdb's table, derived via immunoSEQ multiplex PCR, lists solely in-frame clones and lacks some. This sample has 60,000 to 75,000 clones, with more than 60% found just once. This receptor was taken from a woman aged 50 to 60 with acute or convalescent COVID-19. The sample consisted of peripheral blood. V is TRBV7-9 and J is TRBJ2-7; D perhaps matches TRBD2 (5 bases). The DNA of the CDR3 is TGTGCCAGCAGCTCGACCTTGGCGGGCTACTACGAGCAGTACTTC. It specifies CASSSTLAGYYEQYF.